Shown below are 17 T cell receptor beta chains from a single sample sequenced in a study of blood T cell repertoires in COVID-19. Sequencing was performed with immunoSEQ multiplex PCR; in TCRdb, only in-frame clones are kept and a portion is missing. The sample gives about 50,000 clones, roughly 85% of which show up once; approximately 10% is in the top ten. Sequencing was carried out using peripheral blood. These receptors were collected from a human donor in a cohort sampled during active COVID-19.

V gene TRBV7-3 combines with J gene TRBJ2-1; 8 bases fit TRBD2. The ends lost 5 bases at V and 16 bases at J; junction bases unmatched: 13. The germline V gene has CDR1 SGHTA and CDR2 FQGTGA. This CDR3 has 13 amino acids. The CDR3: CASSLTGELAGFF. CDR3 sequence (DNA): TGTGCCAGCAGCCTCACCGGGGAGTTAGCGGGATTCTTC.

V and J are TRBV18 and TRBJ1-5, with 7 bases identical to TRBD1. V was clipped by 2 bases and J by 0 bases; unmatched bases: 1. The CDR3 sequence is 15 residues long. Germline assignment: CDR1 KGHSH and CDR2 LQKENI. CDR3: CASSPGTVSNQPQHF. CDR3 in DNA: TGTGCCAGCTCACCAGGGACAGTTAGCAATCAGCCCCAGCATTTT.

J is TRBJ1-6 and V is TRBV12-3 or TRBV12-4; possible D gene TRBD1, 5 bases. This CDR3 has 13 residues. V was pared by 6 bases and J by 9 bases, with 12 bases between. This CDR3 reads CASRGQQRSPLHF. Here the CDR3 DNA reads TGTGCCAGCAGGGGGCAGCAACGTTCACCCCTCCACTTT.

The genes are TRBV7-2 and TRBJ2-5, with 7 bases fitting TRBD2. This CDR3 is 11 amino acids long. Germline CDR1 reads SGHTA; CDR2 reads FQGNSA. Trimming took 4 bases from V and 13 from J; bases not matched to a gene: 6. Written as DNA, the CDR3 is TGTGCCAGCAGCTCGAGACTAGCAGCGTACTTC. Its protein product is CASSSRLAAYF. Using reference TRBV7-2 and TRBJ2-5 for the parts outside the CDR3, the full variable domain is GAGVSQSPSNKVTEKGKDVELRCDPISGHTALYWYRQSLGQGLEFLIYFQGNSAPDKSGLPSDRFSAERTGGSVSTLTIQRTQQEDSAVYLCASSSRLAAYFGPGTRLLVL.

This clone was observed a handful of times. The V and J genes are TRBV6-5 and TRBJ2-1; tentative D call: TRBD2 (5 bases). The V gene lost 7 bases and the J gene lost 4 bases, with 14 bases spanning the gap. Germline V CDR1 and CDR2: MNHEY, SVGAGI. The CDR3 is 14 residues long. The CDR3 protein is CASNPGGRYNEQFF. As DNA, the CDR3 is TGTGCCAGCAATCCAGGAGGCAGGTACAATGAGCAGTTCTTC.

V and J are TRBV24-1 and TRBJ2-1, with TRBD2 matching 8 bases. V lost 9 bases to trimming and J lost 5 bases; unmatched junction nucleotides: 8. This CDR3 is 14 amino acids long. Germline V gene sequence: CDR1 KGHDR, CDR2 SFDVKD. CDR3 coding DNA: TGTGCCACCGTGAGCGGCGGGGGGAACAATGAGCAGTTCTTC. Residues: CATVSGGGNNEQFF.

The chain recombines TRBV7-3 with TRBJ2-1, with 11 bases aligning to TRBD2. V was clipped by 5 bases and J by 4 bases; unmatched bases: 4. The germline V gene has CDR1 SGHTA and CDR2 FQGTGA. The CDR3 sequence is 15 residues long. DNA for the CDR3: TGTGCCAGCAGCCCGGGACTAGCGGTTTACAATGAGCAGTTCTTC. The encoded protein is CASSPGLAVYNEQFF.

The count of this clone is one. This chain links TRBV18 with TRBJ2-7; TRBD1 might be the D (6 bases). Germline CDR1 reads KGHSH; CDR2 reads LQKENI. With 6 bases removed from V and 6 bases from J, the gap between germline ends came to 18 bases. The CDR3 extends over 14 amino acids. CDR3 coding DNA: TGTGCCAGCTCCATTGAGGGTACAGGGCGCGAGCAGTACTTC. Translation: CASSIEGTGREQYF. The full variable domain, rest sourced from reference TRBV18 and TRBJ2-7, is NAGVMQNPRHLVRRRGQEARLRCSPMKGHSHVYWYRQLPEEGLKFMVYLQKENIIDESGMPKERFSAEFPKEGPSILRIQQVVRGDSAAYFCASSIEGTGREQYFGPGTRLTVT.

This chain links TRBV2 with TRBJ2-2; a possible D gene is TRBD1 (6 bases). V was cut by 6 bases and J by 6 bases, with 14 bases left in between. The CDR3 sequence is 14 residues long. Germline V gene sequence: CDR1 SNHLY, CDR2 FYNNEI. The CDR3 here is CASRRAPGAGELFF. The CDR3 DNA follows: TGTGCCAGCAGGAGGGCACCAGGGGCCGGGGAGCTGTTTTTT.

The CDR3 loop reads CASSLTQGAYQPQHF. For the CDR3, the DNA is TGTGCCAGCAGCTTAACGCAGGGGGCATATCAGCCCCAGCATTTT. The chain recombines TRBV7-2 with TRBJ1-5; 8 positions match TRBD1. Germline CDR1 reads SGHTA; CDR2 reads FQGNSA. This CDR3 has 15 amino acids. J was trimmed by 5 bases and V by 2 bases; bases with no gene match: 5.

V usage is TRBV10-1 and J usage is TRBJ2-1; TRBD1 is a possible D gene (5 bases). CDR3 length equals 14 residues. The germline V gene has CDR1 WNHNN and CDR2 SYGVQD (reference sequence). V lost 0 bases to trimming and J lost 8 bases, with 11 bases between them. Here the CDR3 reads CASSESAGLHEQFF. In nucleotides, the CDR3 is TGCGCCAGCAGTGAGTCCGCAGGGTTACATGAGCAGTTCTTC.

This clone was seen a single time. The rearrangement uses TRBV20-1 and TRBJ2-2, with 10 bases that match TRBD2. This CDR3 comprises 14 residues. V trimming: 3 bases; J trimming: 5 bases; junction bases outside the gene matches: 3. The germline V gene encodes CDR1 DFQATT and CDR2 SNEGSKA (reference sequence). The CDR3 DNA reads as TGCAGTGCTAGTAGCGGGAGGTTTACCGGGGAGCTGTTTTTT. The encoded protein is CSASSGRFTGELFF.

The V call is TRBV2, the J call TRBJ1-1, with D unresolved. Germline values: CDR1 SNHLY, CDR2 FYNNEI. V was shortened by 2 bases and J by 7 bases, with 11 bases between the two germline ends. The CDR3 is 13 residues long. CDR3 DNA: TGTGCCAGCAGTGAACTTGGGAGAATTGAAGCTTTCTTT. This gives the protein CASSELGRIEAFF.

The genes are TRBV7-9 and TRBJ2-2; the match to TRBD1 covers 10 bases. The ends lost 9 bases at V and 0 bases at J; junction bases unmatched: 4. Germline loops: CDR1 SEHNR, CDR2 FQNEAQ (reference sequence). This CDR3 spans 15 amino acids. The CDR3 DNA is TGTGCCAGGTTGGGACAGGGGACGAACACCGGGGAGCTGTTTTTT. Translating it yields CARLGQGTNTGELFF. Full variable domain (outside the CDR3, taken from reference TRBV7-9 and TRBJ2-2): DTGVSQNPRHKITKRGQNVTFRCDPISEHNRLYWYRQTLGQGPEFLTYFQNEAQLEKSRLLSDRFSAERPKGSFSTLEIQRTEQGDSAMYLCARLGQGTNTGELFFGEGSRLTVL.

The table lists this clone with a count of one. The CDR3 loop is CASNRQLNTEAFF. DNA of the CDR3: TGTGCCAGTAATAGACAGTTGAACACTGAAGCTTTCTTT. The rearrangement links TRBV19 to TRBJ1-1; D perhaps matches TRBD1 (5 bases). From germline, CDR1 is LNHDA and CDR2 SQIVND (reference sequence). V was cut by 7 bases and J by 0 bases, with 9 bases left in between. This CDR3 has 13 residues.

This clone was observed a single time. The gene calls are TRBV27 and TRBJ2-7, with 7 positions matching TRBD1. Germline V gene sequence: CDR1 MNHEY, CDR2 SMNVEV (reference sequence). V gave up 5 bases and J gave up 2 bases; unmatched junction bases: 6. The CDR3 runs 14 residues. CDR3 coding DNA: TGTGCCAGCAGTACCCGGACAGGAACCTACGAGCAGTACTTC. Protein product: CASSTRTGTYEQYF.

The chain links TRBV5-1 to TRBJ2-2; 7 bases fit TRBD2. Germline values: CDR1 SGHRS, CDR2 YFSETQ. V lost 1 base and J lost 3; bases outside the gene matches: 3. The CDR3 totals 15 residues. CDR3 nucleotide sequence: TGCGCCAGCAGCTTGACGGGAGGCGACACCGGGGAGCTGTTTTTT. This gives the protein CASSLTGGDTGELFF.